These 19 T cell receptor beta chains share one sample of origin, sequenced in a study of blood T cell repertoires in COVID-19. Libraries were prepared by immunoSEQ multiplex PCR; TCRdb keeps only in-frame clonotypes and omits some of them. In the table there are 450,000 to 500,000 clones, approximately 83% of which are singletons. The specimen was peripheral blood. These receptors all stem from a human donor in a cohort sampled during active COVID-19.

This clone was seen a single time. This chain joins TRBV11-3 and TRBJ2-7, with a tentative D call TRBD1 (7 bases). Germline V gives CDR1 SGHNT, CDR2 YENEEA. This CDR3 comprises 15 residues. Trimming stripped 5 bases from V and 2 bases from J, with 16 bases between. The CDR3 spells CASSPSPGGTYEQYF. CDR3 nucleotide sequence: TGTGCCAGCAGCCCCTCCCCAGGGGGGACCTACGAGCAGTACTTC.

The table lists this clone with a few counts. This chain links TRBV24-1 with TRBJ1-5; perhaps TRBD1 as D (5 bases). V was cut by 4 bases and J by 2 bases, with 14 bases left in between. The germline V gene has CDR1 KGHDR and CDR2 SFDVKD. The CDR3 runs to 16 residues. The CDR3 is CATSDQGETGNQPQHF. CDR3 bases: TGTGCCACCAGTGACCAAGGGGAAACGGGCAATCAGCCCCAGCATTTT.

As concerns this clone: This CDR3 is also generated by other DNA sequences in the sample. V usage is TRBV4-1 and J usage is TRBJ2-7; 15 bases map to TRBD2. Trimming cost V 4 bases and J 4 bases; bases outside gene matches: 2. Germline lookup yields CDR1 MGHRA and CDR2 YSYEKL. This CDR3 is built from 15 residues. The CDR3 loop reads CASSRGLAGGYEQYF. The CDR3 nucleotides read TGCGCCAGCAGCCGCGGACTAGCGGGAGGGTACGAGCAGTACTTC.

The V and J genes are TRBV19 and TRBJ2-5; 8 bases align to TRBD1. Germline CDR1 and CDR2: LNHDA and SQIVND (reference sequence). This CDR3 contains 16 residues. Losses at the gene ends were 5 bases for V and 2 bases for J; bases not matched to a gene: 10. The CDR3 region is CASSEIGTGPQETQYF. Here the CDR3 DNA reads TGTGCCAGTAGTGAAATAGGGACAGGACCGCAAGAGACCCAGTACTTC.

This rearrangement joins TRBV29-1 to TRBJ1-2; D uncertain. Germline CDR1 and CDR2: SQVTM and ANQGSEA. The V gene lost 4 bases and the J gene lost 2 bases, with 11 bases spanning the gap. This CDR3 contains 13 residues. In nucleotides, the CDR3 is TGCAGCGTTGTAGTCCCAGCGAACTATGGCTACACCTTC. It yields the protein CSVVVPANYGYTF.

The chain uses TRBV9 and TRBJ1-4; D possibly corresponds to TRBD1 (5 bases). Germline V lookup: CDR1 SGDLS, CDR2 YYNGEE. The CDR3 totals 16 residues. The ends were cut back, 0 bases at V and 6 bases at J, with 15 bases in the middle. The CDR3 DNA follows: TGTGCCAGCAGCGTAGTAGGAGACAGTTCCTATGAAAAACTGTTTTTT. Residues: CASSVVGDSSYEKLFF.

This chain uses TRBV28 with TRBJ1-3; no firm D call. V shed 4 bases and J shed 4 bases, with 11 bases lying between them. The CDR3 is made up of 14 amino acids. The germline CDR1 and CDR2 sequences are MDHEN and SYDVKM. The CDR3 spells CASSSEREGNTIYF. CDR3 coding DNA: TGTGCCAGCAGTTCAGAAAGGGAGGGAAACACCATATATTTT.

The chain recombines TRBV6-5 with TRBJ2-1, with 8 bases lining up with TRBD2. Unmatched junction bases numbered 6, after V lost 8 bases and J lost 0 bases. Germline V gene sequence: CDR1 MNHEY, CDR2 SVGAGI. The CDR3 totals 15 residues. CDR3 sequence reads: CASGLAGFSYNEQFF. In DNA form, the CDR3 reads TGTGCCAGCGGGCTAGCGGGTTTCTCCTACAATGAGCAGTTCTTC.

The chain uses TRBV5-8 and TRBJ1-4; TRBD1 aligns across 7 bases. The V gene's germline CDR1 is SGHTS and CDR2 YDEGEE. The J segment lost 8 bases and the V segment lost 4 bases, leaving 11 bases of the junction unmatched. The CDR3 sequence is 15 residues long. The CDR3 sequence: CASSTQGLGSEKLFF. As DNA, the CDR3 is TGTGCCAGCAGCACACAGGGGTTAGGGAGCGAAAAACTGTTTTTT.

The V call is TRBV28, the J call TRBJ1-2, with 7 nucleotides matching TRBD1. The CDR3 extends over 14 amino acids. After removal of 5 bases from V and 8 bases from J, the junction contained 11 bases not matched to a gene. Looked up from germline, CDR1 is MDHEN and CDR2 is SYDVKM. This chain's CDR3 is CASSNTGVGGGYTF. CDR3 in DNA: TGTGCCAGCAGTAATACAGGGGTTGGGGGCGGCTACACCTTC.

The chain couples TRBV7-2 to TRBJ2-2; 12 positions agree with TRBD2. The CDR3 spans 16 residues. The J segment lost 7 bases and the V segment lost 5 bases, leaving 8 bases of the junction unmatched. The germline V gene has CDR1 SGHTA and CDR2 FQGNSA. DNA of the CDR3: TGTGCCAGCAGCAAAACTAGCGGGAGGCTGGTCGGGGAGCTGTTTTTT. This sequence encodes CASSKTSGRLVGELFF.

This clone was picked up one time. This chain connects TRBV5-1 to TRBJ2-3, with TRBD2 matching over 7 bases. V was clipped by 1 base and J by 1 base; unmatched bases: 9. The germline gives CDR1 SGHRS, CDR2 YFSETQ. CDR3 size: 17 residues. CDR3 sequence (DNA): TGCGCCAGCAGCTTGCCTCGGCGGGAGAGGGGCACAGATACGCAGTATTTT. It yields the protein CASSLPRRERGTDTQYF.

The chain carries TRBV7-6 and TRBJ2-5; 15 bases agree with TRBD2. V lost 1 base to trimming and J lost 1 base; unmatched junction nucleotides: 13. The CDR3 runs to 21 residues. Germline-derived CDR1 and CDR2 are SGHVS and FNYEAQ. CDR3 amino acids: CASSLVPRTSGRGSFQETQYF. As DNA, the CDR3 is TGTGCCAGCAGCTTAGTTCCCCGGACTAGCGGGAGGGGGTCCTTCCAAGAGACCCAGTACTTC.

The CDR3 DNA reads as TGCGCCAGCAGCTTGTCCCCGGGACAGGGGGCTGGAAACACCATATATTTT. This gives the protein CASSLSPGQGAGNTIYF. V and J are TRBV5-1 and TRBJ1-3; 11 bases match TRBD1. The V segment lost 1 base and the J segment 2 bases; nucleotides outside the gene matches: 5. The CDR3 consists of 17 residues. Germline CDR1 and CDR2: SGHRS and YFSETQ.

The rearrangement links TRBV29-1 to TRBJ1-3; D might be TRBD1 (6 bases). This CDR3 has 13 amino acids. Germline V gene lookup returns CDR1 SQVTM and CDR2 ANQGSEA. Deletions cut 6 bases from V and 2 bases from J, with 11 bases between. The CDR3 nucleotides are TGCAGCGTACAGGGTCCGGCTGGAAACACCATATATTTT. It codes for CSVQGPAGNTIYF.

The chain is built from TRBV18 and TRBJ2-1; 7 bases agree with TRBD2. The CDR3 length is 16 residues. V lost 9 bases and J lost 4; bases outside the gene matches: 15. Germline V gene sequence: CDR1 KGHSH, CDR2 LQKENI. The CDR3 coding sequence is TGTGCCAGTCGAGGGGAGGGCACAGTGTGGTACAATGAGCAGTTCTTC. Protein sequence: CASRGEGTVWYNEQFF.

The chain employs TRBV9 and TRBJ2-1; 13 nucleotides line up with TRBD2. V trimming: 0 bases; J trimming: 6 bases; junction bases outside the gene matches: 3. The CDR3 totals 16 residues. From germline, CDR1 is SGDLS and CDR2 YYNGEE. The CDR3 nucleotides are TGTGCCAGCAGCGTAGGGAGACTAGCGGGAGGCAATGAGCAGTTCTTC. This codes for CASSVGRLAGGNEQFF. The whole variable domain, remainder taken from reference TRBV9 and TRBJ2-1, is DSGVTQTPKHLITATGQRVTLRCSPRSGDLSVYWYQQSLDQGLQFLIQYYNGEERAKGNILERFSAQQFPDLHSELNLSSLELGDSALYFCASSVGRLAGGNEQFFGPGTRLTVL.

The chain carries TRBV7-2 and TRBJ2-7; 9 bases map to TRBD2. Trimming at V came to 1 base and at J to 9 bases, leaving 10 bases not matched to a gene. CDR1 is SGHTA, CDR2 FQGNSA, per germline. The CDR3 has 15 amino acids. CDR3 sequence (DNA): TGTGCCAGCAGCTTAGGGGCGGGAGGGCCTGTGGTGCAGTACTTC. It encodes CASSLGAGGPVVQYF.

This chain connects TRBV5-4 to TRBJ1-1; 7 nucleotides line up with TRBD1. The ends lost 4 bases at V and 4 bases at J; junction bases unmatched: 4. Germline V CDR1 and CDR2: SGHNT, YYREEE (reference sequence). The CDR3 has 13 residues. CDR3 in amino acids: CASSVDRLTEAFF. The CDR3 DNA reads as TGTGCCAGCAGCGTGGACAGGCTCACTGAAGCTTTCTTT.